The 30 T cell receptor beta chains reported below all come from one sample, sequenced in a study of blood T cell repertoires in COVID-19. Profiling relied on immunoSEQ multiplex PCR, and the TCRdb table lists in-frame clones only, not all of them. The data show 150,000 to 180,000 clones, about four fifths seen once. Sequenced: peripheral blood. The receptors stem from a man aged 55-75 years with acute or convalescent COVID-19.

The chain carries TRBV7-2 and TRBJ1-5, with 8 positions matching TRBD1. Germline values: CDR1 SGHTA, CDR2 FQGNSA. This CDR3 has 16 amino acids. V lost 7 bases to trimming and J lost 1 base; unmatched junction nucleotides: 9. CDR3 sequence reads: CASTVQGGMSNQPQHF. DNA for the CDR3: TGTGCCAGCACGGTACAGGGGGGGATGAGCAATCAGCCCCAGCATTTT. The complete variable domain, with remaining parts taken from reference TRBV7-2 and TRBJ1-5, reads GAGVSQSPSNKVTEKGKDVELRCDPISGHTALYWYRQSLGQGLEFLIYFQGNSAPDKSGLPSDRFSAERTGGSVSTLTIQRTQQEDSAVYLCASTVQGGMSNQPQHFGDGTRLSIL.

The genes are TRBV11-2 and TRBJ2-3; 9 positions match TRBD1. V lost 4 bases, J lost 6 bases, and 11 bases stayed unmatched. The CDR3 is made up of 16 amino acids. Germline V gene data show CDR1 as SGHAT and CDR2 as FQNNGV. CDR3 in amino acids: CASSWAGTGLSDTQYF. CDR3 coding DNA: TGTGCCAGCAGCTGGGCCGGGACAGGGCTTTCGGATACGCAGTATTTT.

The chain combines TRBV5-4 with TRBJ1-4; D is undetermined. Trimming took off 4 bases at V and 0 bases at J, with 10 bases between the two ends. The CDR3 sequence is 15 residues long. Germline V CDR1 and CDR2: SGHNT, YYREEE (reference sequence). CDR3 DNA sequence: TGTGCCAGCAGCCCATCAATAGCAACTAATGAAAAACTGTTTTTT. Its translation: CASSPSIATNEKLFF.

The chain recombines TRBV19 with TRBJ1-2, with 7 bases lining up with TRBD1. The CDR3 covers 14 residues. From germline, CDR1 is LNHDA and CDR2 SQIVND (reference sequence). J was trimmed by 4 bases and V by 3 bases; bases with no gene match: 5. The CDR3 reads CASSMGDSPYGYTF. In DNA, the CDR3 is TGTGCCAGTAGTATGGGGGACAGCCCCTATGGCTACACCTTC.

The rearrangement uses TRBV5-4 and TRBJ2-2, with 9 bases fitting TRBD2. V dropped 4 bases and J dropped 4; count of bases not matched to a gene: 8. Looked up from germline, CDR1 is SGHNT and CDR2 is YYREEE (reference sequence). CDR3 length: 16 amino acids. The CDR3: CASSGLAGGGTGELFF. The CDR3 DNA follows: TGTGCCAGCAGCGGCCTTGCGGGAGGGGGCACCGGGGAGCTGTTTTTT.

A single count supports this clone. The gene calls are TRBV7-8 and TRBJ2-7; D gene uncertain. The CDR3 has 16 amino acids. Germline V gives CDR1 SGHVS, CDR2 FQNEAQ. V gave up 5 bases and J gave up 6 bases, with 23 bases separating them. CDR3 in DNA: TGTGCCAGCAGCCACCGGTTGTGGGCAGCCCTCGGCGAGCAGTACTTC. It translates to CASSHRLWAALGEQYF.

The chain links TRBV7-9 to TRBJ2-6, with 8 bases lining up with TRBD2. Trimming removed 5 bases from V and 0 bases from J; junction bases left unmatched: 12. The germline gives CDR1 SEHNR, CDR2 FQNEAQ (reference sequence). The CDR3 length is 19 residues. The CDR3 protein is CASSAITSGSFSGANVLTF. The CDR3 bases are TGTGCCAGCAGCGCCATCACTAGCGGATCCTTCTCTGGGGCCAACGTCCTGACTTTC.

J is TRBJ2-3 and V is TRBV7-9; no clear D gene. V lost 2 bases and J lost 2, with 8 bases in between. This CDR3 is 14 amino acids long. The V gene's germline CDR1 is SEHNR and CDR2 FQNEAQ (reference sequence). CDR3 residues: CASSLIQNTDTQYF. The CDR3 DNA reads TGTGCCAGCAGCTTAATACAGAACACAGATACGCAGTATTTT. Looking up the rest from reference TRBV7-9 and TRBJ2-3 gives the full variable domain: DTGVSQNPRHKITKRGQNVTFRCDPISEHNRLYWYRQTLGQGPEFLTYFQNEAQLEKSRLLSDRFSAERPKGSFSTLEIQRTEQGDSAMYLCASSLIQNTDTQYFGPGTRLTVL.

This chain connects TRBV14 to TRBJ1-1; D is perhaps TRBD1 (6 bases). CDR1 is SGHDN, CDR2 FVKESK, per germline. V was shortened by 4 bases and J by 4 bases, with 13 bases between the two germline ends. The CDR3 has 14 residues. The CDR3 region has the DNA TGTGCCAGCAGCCGCAACAGGGTTGGCACTGAAGCTTTCTTT. It is translated as CASSRNRVGTEAFF.

The rearrangement joins TRBV24-1 to TRBJ2-1; D is ambiguous. There are 14 residues in the CDR3. Trimming took off 3 bases at V and 2 bases at J, with 7 bases between the two ends. CDR1 KGHDR and CDR2 SFDVKD come from the germline V gene. Here the CDR3 reads CATSDPGAYNEQFF. CDR3 in DNA: TGTGCCACCAGTGATCCCGGAGCCTACAATGAGCAGTTCTTC.

The chain carries TRBV15 and TRBJ2-1; the D gene is possibly TRBD2 (6 bases). Trimming took 3 bases from V and 8 from J, leaving 17 bases between them. The CDR3 is 15 residues long. Germline values: CDR1 LNHNV, CDR2 YYDKDF (reference sequence). CDR3 nucleotide sequence: TGTGCCACCAGCAGCTCGACTAGTGAAGGCGATGAGCAGTTCTTC. It codes for CATSSSTSEGDEQFF.

The chain is built from TRBV2 and TRBJ2-7; 9 positions agree with TRBD1. V shed 6 bases, J shed 3 bases, and the junction held 6 bases outside the gene matches. Germline assignment: CDR1 SNHLY and CDR2 FYNNEI. The CDR3 contains 14 residues. DNA of the CDR3: TGTGCCAGCAGGAGAGGGACAGGGTTCTACGAGCAGTACTTC. It codes for CASRRGTGFYEQYF.

This clone was detected only once. Different DNA sequences within this sample yield the same CDR3. The chain employs TRBV27 and TRBJ1-2, with TRBD1 matching 9 bases. The CDR3 covers 15 residues. CDR1 and CDR2 (germline): MNHEY, SMNVEV (reference sequence). J was trimmed by 4 bases and V by 6 bases; bases with no gene match: 9. CDR3 amino acids: CASSPRDRATYGYTF. The CDR3 nucleotides are TGTGCCAGCAGCCCTAGGGACAGGGCTACCTATGGCTACACCTTC.

This clone was seen a handful of times. The genes are TRBV6-5 and TRBJ1-1; D is ambiguous. V was trimmed by 7 bases and J by 1 base, leaving 10 bases between them. The germline V gene encodes CDR1 MNHEY and CDR2 SVGAGI. The CDR3 length is 13 residues. CDR3 in DNA: TGTGCCAGCAAAATTCCAGAGAACACTGAAGCTTTCTTT. Protein product: CASKIPENTEAFF.

J is TRBJ1-1 and V is TRBV6-5, with a tentative D call TRBD1 (5 bases). Trimming shortened V by 5 bases and J by 6 bases, and 13 bases separated the two germline ends. Germline lookup yields CDR1 MNHEY and CDR2 SVGAGI. The CDR3 is 13 residues long. For the CDR3, the DNA is TGTGCCAGCAGTCCGCCGGGGGAGGCTGAAGCTTTCTTT. This encodes CASSPPGEAEAFF.

V and J are TRBV7-2 and TRBJ1-2; maybe TRBD1 (6 bases). With 1 base removed from V and 4 bases from J, the gap between germline ends came to 13 bases. This CDR3 spans 15 amino acids. The germline gives CDR1 SGHTA, CDR2 FQGNSA. The CDR3: CASSLEPGQSYGYTF. As DNA, the CDR3 is TGTGCCAGCAGCTTAGAGCCAGGACAGTCCTATGGCTACACCTTC.

This clone was seen a few times. The gene calls are TRBV5-1 and TRBJ2-7, with D possibly TRBD1 on 5 matching bases. Per the germline V gene, CDR1 is SGHRS and CDR2 is YFSETQ. The CDR3 is 15 amino acids. The V and J ends lost 5 bases and 3 bases respectively, with 18 bases between them. CDR3 in amino acids: CASRRDSDLNYEQYF. The CDR3 DNA follows: TGCGCCAGCAGACGTGACAGCGACCTTAACTACGAGCAGTACTTC.

V is TRBV6-5 and J is TRBJ2-1; D possibly corresponds to TRBD1 (6 bases). V was cut by 2 bases and J by 7 bases, with 12 bases left in between. This CDR3 is built from 14 residues. CDR1 is MNHEY and CDR2 is SVGAGI in the germline V gene. In nucleotides, the CDR3 is TGTGCCAGCAGTTACGTCCGAGACAGGAATGAGCAGTTCTTC. Its translation is CASSYVRDRNEQFF.

This chain connects TRBV10-3 to TRBJ2-1; 9 bases line up with TRBD1. V was clipped by 8 bases and J by 7 bases; unmatched bases: 9. This CDR3 region has 14 residues. The V gene's germline CDR1 is ENHRY and CDR2 SYGVKD. CDR3 DNA sequence: TGTGCCATCCGCGGACAGGGGCCCAGGAATGAGCAGTTCTTC. This sequence encodes CAIRGQGPRNEQFF.

The chain has TRBV2 and TRBJ1-4; 7 bases match TRBD1. Germline V gene lookup returns CDR1 SNHLY and CDR2 FYNNEI. The CDR3 covers 14 residues. V was pared by 6 bases and J by 5 bases, with 6 bases of the junction left unmatched. In DNA form, the CDR3 reads TGTGCCAGCAGGGCTACAGGGGTCAATGAAAAACTGTTTTTT. It translates to CASRATGVNEKLFF.

This clone was recorded a few times. The rearrangement joins TRBV28 to TRBJ1-2, with 11 bases fitting TRBD1. Per germline, CDR1 MDHEN and CDR2 SYDVKM. The length of the CDR3 is 15 residues. Trimming removed 6 bases from V and 4 bases from J; junction bases left unmatched: 7. CDR3 sequence reads: CASSPRDRGAYGYTF. CDR3 nucleotide sequence: TGTGCCAGCAGCCCCAGGGACAGGGGGGCCTATGGCTACACCTTC.

The rearrangement joins TRBV9 to TRBJ2-3; D not certain. V was pared by 3 bases and J by 0 bases, with 8 bases between. The CDR3 is 14 residues long. Germline loops: CDR1 SGDLS, CDR2 YYNGEE. The CDR3 DNA is TGTGCCAGCAGCGCCCAGACTAGCACAGATACGCAGTATTTT. It specifies CASSAQTSTDTQYF.

This clone was seen only once. This chain links TRBV11-1 with TRBJ2-7; TRBD1 matches at 7 bases. CDR1 SGHAT and CDR2 FQDESV come from the germline V gene (reference sequence). The CDR3 runs to 15 residues. J gave up 3 bases and V 1 base, and 6 bases lay outside the gene matches. The CDR3: CASSLGGGAGYEQYF. The CDR3 DNA is TGTGCCAGCAGCTTAGGAGGGGGCGCTGGCTACGAGCAGTACTTC.

J is TRBJ2-5 and V is TRBV6-5; 7 bases are a match to TRBD2. V was pared by 1 base and J by 6 bases, with 11 bases of the junction left unmatched. In germline, CDR1 is MNHEY, CDR2 SVGAGI. The length of the CDR3 is 16 residues. DNA of the CDR3: TGTGCCAGCAGTTACTTCCCCCAGGGAGGGGAAAAGACCCAGTACTTC. Protein product: CASSYFPQGGEKTQYF.

The V and J genes are TRBV11-2 and TRBJ2-7, with 7 positions matching TRBD2. The germline V gene has CDR1 SGHAT and CDR2 FQNNGV. This CDR3 has 14 residues. The V gene end was trimmed by 3 bases and the J gene end by 7 bases; junction bases not matched to a gene: 9. This CDR3 is CASSLGGRGGEQYF. The CDR3 nucleotides are TGTGCCAGCAGCTTGGGAGGGAGGGGCGGAGAGCAGTACTTC.

The chain recombines TRBV11-2 with TRBJ1-6; D uncertain. The germline gives CDR1 SGHAT, CDR2 FQNNGV. V lost 2 bases and J 0 bases, leaving 11 bases between the germline ends. The CDR3 covers 17 residues. CDR3 loop: CASSLSVEFSYNSPLHF. In nucleotides, the CDR3 is TGTGCCAGCAGCTTATCGGTAGAGTTCTCCTATAATTCACCCCTCCACTTT.

This chain uses TRBV6-2 or TRBV6-3 with TRBJ2-2; TRBD1 matches at 9 bases. Unmatched junction bases numbered 3, after V lost 6 bases and J lost 1 base. Germline V gives CDR1 MNHEY, CDR2 SVGEGT. The CDR3 is made up of 15 amino acids. The chain's CDR3 is CASSDRGWNTGELFF. CDR3 nucleotides: TGTGCCAGCAGCGACAGGGGGTGGAACACCGGGGAGCTGTTTTTT.

The V call is TRBV10-3, the J call TRBJ1-1; 12 bases are a match to TRBD1. V shed 6 bases and J 4 bases; nucleotides not matched to a gene: 6. The germline V gene encodes CDR1 ENHRY and CDR2 SYGVKD. The CDR3 loop spans 15 amino acids. The CDR3 DNA follows: TGTGCCATCAGGCCGGGACAGGGGGCGAGCACTGAAGCTTTCTTT. The encoded protein is CAIRPGQGASTEAFF.

Of note for this clone: Other nucleotide sequences from this sample produce the same CDR3. J is TRBJ1-6 and V is TRBV7-2; 8 bases line up with TRBD1. The CDR3 totals 14 residues. Germline-derived CDR1 and CDR2 are SGHTA and FQGNSA. V lost 3 bases to trimming and J lost 7 bases; unmatched junction nucleotides: 2. This CDR3 reads CASSFTGGNSPLHF. For the CDR3, the DNA is TGTGCCAGCAGCTTTACAGGGGGGAATTCACCCCTCCACTTT.

The chain uses TRBV3-1 (or the pseudogene TRBV3-2) and TRBJ2-1; maybe TRBD2 (5 bases). CDR1 and CDR2 (germline): LGHDT, YNNKEL (reference sequence). Trimming removed 2 bases at V and 9 bases at J, with 14 bases between. This CDR3 contains 14 residues. The CDR3 region has the DNA TGTGCCAGCAGCCAAAGCATCGAGGGTGGTGAGCAGTTCTTC. This codes for CASSQSIEGGEQFF.